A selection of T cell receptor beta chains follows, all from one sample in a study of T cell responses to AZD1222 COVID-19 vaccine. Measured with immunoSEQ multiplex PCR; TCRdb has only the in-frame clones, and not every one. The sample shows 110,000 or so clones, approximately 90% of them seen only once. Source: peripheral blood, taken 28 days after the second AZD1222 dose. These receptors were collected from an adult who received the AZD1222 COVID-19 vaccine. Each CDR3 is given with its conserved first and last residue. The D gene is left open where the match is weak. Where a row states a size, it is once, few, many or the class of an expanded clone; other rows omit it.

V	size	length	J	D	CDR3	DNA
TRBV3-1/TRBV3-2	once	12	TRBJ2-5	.	CAAAGDQETQYF	TGTGCCGCAGCAGGGGACCAAGAGACCCAGTACTTC
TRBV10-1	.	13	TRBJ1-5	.	CASSAGGNQPQHF	TGCGCCAGCAGTGCAGGGGGCAATCAGCCCCAGCATTTT
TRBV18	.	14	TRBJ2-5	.	CASSPGRWAETQYF	TGTGCCAGCTCACCAGGGCGCTGGGCAGAGACCCAGTACTTC
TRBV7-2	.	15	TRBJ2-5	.	CASSHRGRGVRDQYF	TGTGCCAGCAGCCATCGGGGAAGGGGAGTTCGAGACCAGTACTTC
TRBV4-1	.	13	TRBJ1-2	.	CASSLGTSDGYTF	TGCGCCAGCAGCCTCGGGACAAGTGATGGCTACACCTTC
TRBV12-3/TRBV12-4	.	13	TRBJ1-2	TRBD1	CASSPGTGYGYTF	TGTGCCAGCAGCCCCGGGACAGGCTATGGCTACACCTTC
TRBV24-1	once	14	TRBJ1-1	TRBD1	CATLPNDRDSEAFF	TGTGCCACCCTACCGAACGACAGGGACTCTGAAGCTTTCTTT
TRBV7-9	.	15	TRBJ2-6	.	CASSSGGSGANVLTF	TGTGCCAGCAGCTCTGGTGGCTCTGGGGCCAACGTCCTGACTTTC
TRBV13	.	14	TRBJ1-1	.	CASSLDAMNTEAFF	TGTGCCAGCAGCTTAGACGCTATGAACACTGAAGCTTTCTTT
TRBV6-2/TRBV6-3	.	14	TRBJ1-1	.	CASSYKAENTEAFF	TGTGCCAGCAGTTATAAGGCAGAGAACACTGAAGCTTTCTTT
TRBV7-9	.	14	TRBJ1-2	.	CASSPVQGNYGYTF	TGTGCCAGCAGCCCAGTTCAAGGCAACTATGGCTACACCTTC
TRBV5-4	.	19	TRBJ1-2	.	CASSLARDWAYPWDYGYTF	TGTGCCAGCAGCTTGGCCCGAGACTGGGCATATCCCTGGGACTATGGCTACACCTTC
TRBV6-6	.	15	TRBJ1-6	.	CASSYGRVGNSPLHF	TGTGCCAGCAGTTACGGGAGGGTAGGGAATTCACCCCTCCACTTT
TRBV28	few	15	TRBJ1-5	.	CASSFNQGRDQPQHF	TGTGCCAGCAGTTTTAATCAGGGAAGGGATCAGCCCCAGCATTTT
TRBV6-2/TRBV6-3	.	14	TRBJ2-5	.	CASSPRTGLGTQYF	TGTGCCAGCAGCCCTAGGACGGGGTTAGGGACCCAGTACTTC
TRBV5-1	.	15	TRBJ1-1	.	CASSLVGEGDTEAFF	TGCGCCAGCAGCTTGGTAGGGGAAGGGGACACTGAAGCTTTCTTT
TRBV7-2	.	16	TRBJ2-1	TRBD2	CASSLVPAGGHNEQFF	TGTGCCAGCAGCTTAGTTCCAGCGGGGGGGCACAATGAGCAGTTCTTC
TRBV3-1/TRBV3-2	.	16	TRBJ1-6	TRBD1	CASSQDNRGGNSPLHF	TGTGCCAGCAGCCAAGATAACAGGGGAGGGAATTCACCCCTCCACTTT
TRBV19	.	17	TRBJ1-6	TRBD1	CASRVGGAGFGNSPLHF	TGTGCCAGTCGGGTAGGGGGCGCCGGGTTTGGTAATTCACCCCTCCACTTT
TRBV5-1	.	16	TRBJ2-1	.	CASSLAGMGNYNEQFF	TGCGCCAGCAGCCTCGCAGGGATGGGGAACTACAATGAGCAGTTCTTC
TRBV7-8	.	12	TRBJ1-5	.	CASSRRGQPQHF	TGTGCCAGCAGCCGACGAGGTCAGCCCCAGCATTTT
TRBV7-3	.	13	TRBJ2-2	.	CASSLTITGELFF	TGTGCCAGCAGCTTAACTATCACCGGGGAGCTGTTTTTT
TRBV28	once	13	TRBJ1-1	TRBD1	CASSPGGFTEAFF	TGTGCCAGCAGCCCAGGGGGGTTCACTGAAGCTTTCTTT
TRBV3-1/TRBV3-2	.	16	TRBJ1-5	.	CASSQYSGYSNQPQHF	TGTGCCAGCAGCCAGTATTCCGGATATAGCAATCAGCCCCAGCATTTT
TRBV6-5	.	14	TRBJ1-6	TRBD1	CASSRQGSGSPLHF	TGTGCCAGCAGTCGACAGGGGTCCGGTTCACCCCTCCACTTT
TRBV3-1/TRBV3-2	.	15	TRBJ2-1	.	CASSQDYRSYNEQFF	TGTGCCAGCAGCCAAGATTATCGCTCCTACAATGAGCAGTTCTTC
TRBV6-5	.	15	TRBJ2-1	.	CASSISESSYNEQFF	TGTGCCAGCAGCATTAGCGAGAGCTCCTACAATGAGCAGTTCTTC
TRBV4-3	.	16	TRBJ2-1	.	CASSQDGLSSYNEQFF	TGCGCCAGCAGCCAAGACGGACTAAGCTCCTACAATGAGCAGTTCTTC
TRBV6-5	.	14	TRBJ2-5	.	CASSTRPGQETQYF	TGTGCCAGCAGCACAAGGCCTGGACAAGAGACCCAGTACTTC
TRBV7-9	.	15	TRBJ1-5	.	CASSLAGEGNQPQHF	TGTGCCAGCAGCTTAGCGGGGGAGGGGAATCAGCCCCAGCATTTT
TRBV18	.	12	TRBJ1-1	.	CASSPRETEAFF	TGTGCCAGCTCACCCAGGGAGACTGAAGCTTTCTTT
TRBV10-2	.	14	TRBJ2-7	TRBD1	CASSSGTGGYEQYF	TGCGCCAGCAGTTCCGGGACAGGGGGCTACGAGCAGTACTTC
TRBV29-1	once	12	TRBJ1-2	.	CSVPRQGYGYTF	TGCAGCGTTCCTCGGCAGGGTTATGGCTACACCTTC
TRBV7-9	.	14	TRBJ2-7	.	CASSHYTGTHEQYF	TGTGCCAGCAGCCATTACACAGGGACCCACGAGCAGTACTTC
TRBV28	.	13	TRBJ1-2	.	CASSLSPDYGYTF	TGTGCCAGCAGTTTATCCCCCGACTATGGCTACACCTTC
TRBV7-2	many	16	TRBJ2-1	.	CASSLGLSSSYNEQFF	TGTGCCAGCAGCTTAGGTTTGTCGAGCTCCTACAATGAGCAGTTCTTC
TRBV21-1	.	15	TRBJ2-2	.	CASSNQGADTGELFF	TGTGCCAGCAGCAATCAGGGCGCGGACACCGGGGAGCTGTTTTTT
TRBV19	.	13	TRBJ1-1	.	CASSIQGNTEAFF	TGTGCCAGTAGTATACAGGGGAACACTGAAGCTTTCTTT
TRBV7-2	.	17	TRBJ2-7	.	CASSLAIAGASSYEQYF	TGTGCCAGCAGCTTAGCGATTGCGGGGGCCAGCTCCTACGAGCAGTACTTC
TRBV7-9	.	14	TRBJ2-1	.	CASSHGGPLNEQFF	TGTGCCAGCAGCCACGGGGGCCCCCTCAATGAGCAGTTCTTC
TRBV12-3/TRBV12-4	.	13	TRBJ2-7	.	CASSLEATYEQYF	TGTGCCAGCAGTTTAGAGGCCACCTACGAGCAGTACTTC
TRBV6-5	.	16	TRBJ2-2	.	CASSYSETAVPGELFF	TGTGCCAGCAGTTATTCCGAGACGGCGGTGCCCGGGGAGCTGTTTTTT
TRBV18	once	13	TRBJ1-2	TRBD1	CASSPGQDYGYTF	TGTGCCAGCTCACCCGGACAGGATTATGGCTACACCTTC
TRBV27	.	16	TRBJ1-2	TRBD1	CASTKLQGSTNYGYTF	TGTGCCAGCACTAAATTACAGGGGAGTACTAACTATGGCTACACCTTC
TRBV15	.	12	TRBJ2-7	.	CATSRDTTSQYF	TGTGCCACCAGCAGAGATACGACCTCGCAGTACTTC
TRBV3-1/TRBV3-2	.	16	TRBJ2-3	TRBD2	CASSQEIAGGRDTQYF	TGTGCCAGCAGCCAAGAGATAGCGGGGGGCCGCGATACGCAGTATTTT
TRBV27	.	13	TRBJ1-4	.	CASRSRVHEKLFF	TGTGCCAGCAGGTCCCGGGTCCACGAAAAACTGTTTTTT
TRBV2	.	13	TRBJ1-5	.	CASSEAGQFLIHF	TGTGCCAGCAGTGAAGCGGGGCAGTTCCTTATTCATTTT
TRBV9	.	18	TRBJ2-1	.	CASSATLRGQSSYNEQFF	TGTGCCAGCAGCGCAACTCTCCGGGGGCAGAGCTCCTACAATGAGCAGTTCTTC
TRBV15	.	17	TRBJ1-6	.	CATRMGGAVSYNSPLHF	TGTGCCACCAGAATGGGGGGGGCGGTGTCCTATAATTCACCCCTCCACTTT
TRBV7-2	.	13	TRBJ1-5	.	CASSLQADQPQHF	TGTGCCAGCAGTCTTCAGGCGGATCAGCCCCAGCATTTT
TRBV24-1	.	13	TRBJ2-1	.	CATKADSYNEQFF	TGTGCCACCAAGGCGGACTCCTACAATGAGCAGTTCTTC